The sequence of this TCR beta chain was determined in a study of a mutant IDH1 vaccine in newly diagnosed glioma. Turning to the study itself: Vaccines began 4-6 weeks after radiotherapy alone, or with temozolomide cycles.

Points on this clone: Its cognate antigen is unknown. Sequence at one end of the junction differs from germline and may be a read error.

In germline, CDR1 is MNHEY, CDR2 SVGAGI. The CDR3 sequence is 12 residues long. Libraries were prepared by immunoSEQ multiplex PCR; TCRdb keeps only in-frame clonotypes and omits some of them. The sample contains tens of thousands of clones, over 75% of which appear only once. Time point reported: week 5, during vaccination. It was 300 ug of mutant IDH1 20-mer peptide that made up each vaccine dose, given with topical imiquimod. The donor cohort comprised cases of new WHO grade 3 or 4 IDH1-mutant, ATRX-lost astrocytoma. The receptor was derived from a woman aged 45-59 years with glioma. This material consisted of PBMCs, taken from a glioma patient whose treatment included an IDH1 peptide vaccine. The V call is TRBV6-5, the J call TRBJ2-7; weak D call: TRBD1 (5 bases). The CDR3 region has the DNA TGTGACAGCGCAGGACAACCCTACGAGCAGTACTTC. Amino acids: CDSAGQPYEQYF.